What follows are 15 T cell receptor beta chains derived from one specimen sequenced in a study of regulatory T cells in long-lasting Graves disease. Time point in this sample: newly diagnosed GD, antithyroid drugs for less than 3 months. PBMCs were the source of the RNA used for TCR sequencing. The authors built TCR beta libraries using iRepertoire HTBI primers and Arm-PCR of CDR3 regions. MiXCR, applied by TCRdb to the multiplex PCR reads, yields one record per CDR3 protein. The data hold about 300,000 distinct CDR3 sequences, with under 20% observed a single time. Sequencing used peripheral blood mononuclear cells (PBMCs), obtained at new diagnosis, from a patient treated with antithyroid drugs. The receptors stem from a female donor with Graves disease.

This clonotype has a count of ten or more. V usage is TRBV30 and J usage is TRBJ2-3, with D possibly being TRBD2 (5 bases). Germline V gene lookup returns CDR1 GTSNPN and CDR2 SVGIG (reference sequence). The CDR3 contains 13 residues. V lost 4 bases, J lost 2 bases, and 10 bases lay in between. CDR3 sequence: CAWIWGATDTQYF. In DNA form, the CDR3 reads TGTGCCTGGATATGGGGAGCCACAGATACGCAGTATTTT.

This chain connects TRBV20-1 to TRBJ2-3, with D maybe TRBD2 (5 bases). There are 13 residues in the CDR3. Germline V gene sequence: CDR1 DFQATT, CDR2 SNEGSKA (reference sequence). Trimming removed 0 bases from V and 3 bases from J, with 7 bases in between. In nucleotides, the CDR3 is TGCAGTGCTAGAGAGATAGCGACAGATACGCAGTATTTT. Its translation is CSAREIATDTQYF.

A remark on this clonotype: An end of the junction does not agree with germline; a read error may underlie this. The rearrangement links TRBV28 to TRBJ1-2; a possible D gene is TRBD1 (5 bases). Germline V gene data show CDR1 as MDHEN and CDR2 as SYDVKM. This CDR3 has 18 amino acids. CDR3 amino acids: CASSLFGRWGERDHGCTF. The DNA of the CDR3 is TGTGCCAGCAGTTTATTTGGAAGGTGGGGGGAACGAGACCATGGCTGCACCTTC.

The V call is TRBV20-1, the J call TRBJ1-4; possibly TRBD1 for D (5 bases). Trimming took off 3 bases at V and 8 bases at J, with 10 bases between the two ends. The CDR3 is made up of 12 amino acids. Per germline, CDR1 DFQATT and CDR2 SNEGSKA (reference sequence). The CDR3 is CSASRGDEKLFF. In DNA form, the CDR3 reads TGCAGTGCTAGTCGGGGGGACGAAAAACTGTTTTTT.

This clonotype was detected only a few times. This sequence joins TRBV2 and TRBJ2-5; TRBD2 is a possible D gene (6 bases). The V end lost 6 bases, the J end lost 5 bases, and 22 bases lay between the germline ends. In germline, CDR1 is SNHLY, CDR2 FYNNEI. The CDR3 runs to 16 residues. This CDR3 is CASSRLRDFFAETQYF. CDR3 DNA sequence: TGTGCCAGCAGCCGACTCAGGGACTTCTTTGCGGAGACCCAGTACTTC.

This clonotype was seen many times. The CDR3 is CASSTRTSGSWSSTDTQYF. The CDR3 bases are TGTGCCAGCAGTACCCGGACTAGCGGGAGTTGGTCTAGCACAGATACGCAGTATTTT. This rearrangement joins TRBV25-1 to TRBJ2-3; 13 positions agree with TRBD2. Germline V gene lookup returns CDR1 MGHDK and CDR2 SYGVNS. Losses at the gene ends were 5 bases for V and 0 bases for J; bases not matched to a gene: 11. The CDR3 is 19 residues long.

Only one count was recorded for this clonotype. A clone one base away is much larger, so this may be a read error. The chain has TRBV11-1 and TRBJ2-3, with 7 bases identical to TRBD1. The assigned J gene may be wrong: the sequence end matches TRBJ2-7 better. Per the germline V gene, CDR1 is SGHAT and CDR2 is FQDESV (reference sequence). CDR3 size: 15 residues. The CDR3, as DNA: TGTGCCAGCAGCTTATCCCCTCAGGGGGCCTACGAGCAGTACTTC. Translation gives CASSLSPQGAYEQYF.

This clonotype was counted many times. The rearrangement joins TRBV6-1 to TRBJ2-2, with TRBD1 matching 7 bases. CDR3 size: 15 residues. V shed 5 bases and J 2 bases; nucleotides not matched to a gene: 5. CDR1 is MNHNS and CDR2 is SASEGT in the germline V gene. CDR3: CASSNTGANTGELFF. In DNA form, the CDR3 reads TGTGCCAGCAGTAATACAGGGGCTAACACCGGGGAGCTGTTTTTT.

This clonotype was observed many times. V is TRBV20-1 and J is TRBJ2-3, with TRBD2 matching 7 bases. J was trimmed by 0 bases and V by 6 bases; bases with no gene match: 6. The CDR3 totals 14 residues. Per the germline V gene, CDR1 is DFQATT and CDR2 is SNEGSKA (reference sequence). The CDR3 here is CSALGTTSTDTQYF. DNA of the CDR3: TGCAGTGCACTCGGGACTACTAGCACAGATACGCAGTATTTT.

This clonotype was picked up many times. The CDR3 nucleotides are TGTGCCAGCACTTGGCGGGAGGGCTACGAGCAGTACTTC. This gives the protein CASTWREGYEQYF. This chain uses TRBV3-1 with TRBJ2-7, with 9 bases aligning to TRBD2. The CDR3 totals 13 residues. The J segment lost 3 bases and the V segment lost 7 bases, leaving 4 bases of the junction unmatched. Germline CDR1 LGHDT, CDR2 YNNKEL (reference sequence).

This clonotype has ten or more counts. The V call is TRBV19, the J call TRBJ1-4; a possible D gene is TRBD1 (5 bases). The CDR3 extends over 16 amino acids. Germline V gene lookup returns CDR1 LNHDA and CDR2 SQIVND (reference sequence). V was trimmed by 6 bases and J by 4 bases, leaving 18 bases between them. CDR3 residues: CASRLGTEQNNEKLFF. The CDR3 bases are TGTGCCAGTAGACTCGGGACGGAGCAAAATAATGAAAAACTGTTTTTT.

The count of this clonotype is one. This chain links TRBV28 with TRBJ2-7; D gene unclear. Trimming shortened V by 1 base and J by 5 bases, and 9 bases separated the two germline ends. This CDR3 is built from 13 residues. The germline CDR1 and CDR2 sequences are MDHEN and SYDVKM. CDR3: CASSLFDRHEQYF. The DNA for the CDR3 is TGTGCCAGCAGTTTATTCGATCGGCACGAGCAGTACTTC.

This clonotype has a count of ten or more. Here the CDR3 reads CASSFIQGGGDEQFF. In nucleotides, the CDR3 is TGTGCCAGCAGTTTTATCCAGGGCGGCGGCGATGAGCAGTTCTTC. J is TRBJ2-1 and V is TRBV12-3 or TRBV12-4; TRBD1 is a possible D gene (5 bases). Trimming removed 3 bases from V and 8 bases from J, with 17 bases in between. CDR3 length: 15 amino acids.

This clonotype was detected only a few times. The gene calls are TRBV29-1 and TRBJ1-1; the D gene is possibly TRBD1 (5 bases). Trimming stripped 6 bases from V and 8 bases from J, with 10 bases between. The CDR3 is 10 amino acids. The germline V gene has CDR1 SQVTM and CDR2 ANQGSEA. The CDR3 region has the DNA TGCAGCGTCCTGACAGCGGAAGCTTTCTTT. Encoded protein: CSVLTAEAFF. Full variable domain (remainder filled in from reference TRBV29-1 and TRBJ1-1): SAVISQKPSRDICQRGTSLTIQCQVDSQVTMMFWYRQQPGQSLTLIATANQGSEATYESGFVIDKFPISRPNLTFSTLTVSNMSPEDSSIYLCSVLTAEAFFGQGTRLTVV.

In this sample, this clonotype turned up a few times. The chain employs TRBV7-8 and TRBJ2-7; D call uncertain. CDR3 length: 11 amino acids. Germline CDR1 SGHVS, CDR2 FQNEAQ. V was trimmed by 2 bases and J by 7 bases, leaving 6 bases between them. The CDR3 protein is CASSLIEEQYF. CDR3 DNA sequence: TGTGCCAGCAGCTTAATTGAGGAGCAGTACTTC.